Here is one T cell receptor beta chain with its context. Its antigen remains unidentified. The identical CDR3 is also encoded by other nucleotide sequences in the sample. It was second doses at about 4 or about 12 weeks that were pooled. Repertoires were generated with immunoSEQ multiplex PCR, while TCRdb's copy carries only in-frame clones and drops some. The sample has 190,000 or so clones, approximately 93% seen once. The data stem from a study of T cell responses to AZD1222 COVID-19 vaccine. Whole-study results and caveats: Vaccine-related CD4 TCRs covered spike, predominating at 160-218 and 743-854. Baseline testing showed seropositivity in only a handful of AZD1222 recipients.

Sample: peripheral blood, taken 28 days after the second AZD1222 dose. This receptor was taken from an adult who received the AZD1222 COVID-19 vaccine.

The chain's CDR3 is CASSVGQQETQYF. The CDR3 bases are TGTGCCAGCAGCGTAGGGCAGCAAGAGACCCAGTACTTC. The V gene is TRBV9, the J gene TRBJ2-5; no reliable D call. Germline CDR1 and CDR2: SGDLS and YYNGEE. The CDR3 length is 13 residues. Between the trimmed V and J ends, which lost 0 bases and 2 bases, there was a span of 5 bases.